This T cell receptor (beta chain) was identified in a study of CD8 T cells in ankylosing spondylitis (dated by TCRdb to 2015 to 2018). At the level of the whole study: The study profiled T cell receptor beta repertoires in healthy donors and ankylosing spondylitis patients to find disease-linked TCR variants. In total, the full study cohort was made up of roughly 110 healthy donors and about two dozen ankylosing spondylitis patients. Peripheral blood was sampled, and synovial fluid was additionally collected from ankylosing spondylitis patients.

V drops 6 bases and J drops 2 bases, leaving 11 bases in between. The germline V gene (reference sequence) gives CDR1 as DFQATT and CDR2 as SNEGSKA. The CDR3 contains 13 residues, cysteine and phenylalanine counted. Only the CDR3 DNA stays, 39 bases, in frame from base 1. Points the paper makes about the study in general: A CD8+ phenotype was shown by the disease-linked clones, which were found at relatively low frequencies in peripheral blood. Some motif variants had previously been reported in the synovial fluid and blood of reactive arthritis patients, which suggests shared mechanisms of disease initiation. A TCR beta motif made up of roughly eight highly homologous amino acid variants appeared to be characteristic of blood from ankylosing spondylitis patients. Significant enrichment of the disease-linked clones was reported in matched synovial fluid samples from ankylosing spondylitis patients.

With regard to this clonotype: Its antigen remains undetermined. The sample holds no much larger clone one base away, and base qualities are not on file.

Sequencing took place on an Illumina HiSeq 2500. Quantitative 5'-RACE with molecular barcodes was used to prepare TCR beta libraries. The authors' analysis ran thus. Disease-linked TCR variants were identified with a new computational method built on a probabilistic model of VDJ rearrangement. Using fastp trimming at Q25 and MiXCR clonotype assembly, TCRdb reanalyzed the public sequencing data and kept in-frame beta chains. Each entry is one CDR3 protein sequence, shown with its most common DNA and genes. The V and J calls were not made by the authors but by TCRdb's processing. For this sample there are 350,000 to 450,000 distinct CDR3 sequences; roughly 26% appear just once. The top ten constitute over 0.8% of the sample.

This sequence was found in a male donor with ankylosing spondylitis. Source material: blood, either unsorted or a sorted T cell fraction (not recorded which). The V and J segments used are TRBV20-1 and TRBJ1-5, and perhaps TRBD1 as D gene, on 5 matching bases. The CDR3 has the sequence CSAMLGGNQPQHF. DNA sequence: TGCAGTGCCATGTTGGGGGGCAATCAGCCCCAGCATTTT.